Below, 21 T cell receptor beta chains from the same sample are listed, as sequenced in a study of monozygotic twins with inflammatory bowel disease. TCRdb re-called the 5' RACE reads; one entry per CDR3 protein, DNA not given. Recorded for this sample: nearly 450,000 distinct CDR3 sequences. The source material was blood. The receptors were gathered from a human donor with ulcerative colitis or Crohn's disease, or a healthy co-twin of an affected twin (not recorded which).

This chain uses TRBV12-3 or TRBV12-4 with TRBJ2-1. This CDR3 has 15 amino acids. The CDR3 loop is CASSFLRDLGNEQFF.

The CDR3 loop is CASSQANAGPSYEQYF. The V gene is TRBV3-1, the J gene TRBJ2-7; TCRdb returns TRBD1, unconfirmable since there is no DNA. Germline values: CDR1 LGHDT, CDR2 YNNKEL (reference sequence). This CDR3 is 16 amino acids long.

This chain links TRBV5-5 with TRBJ1-6. Looked up from germline, CDR1 is SGHKS and CDR2 is YYEKEE (reference sequence). The CDR3 runs 16 residues. CDR3 region: CASSFEPVSGISPLHF.

The V call is TRBV5-1, the J call TRBJ1-2. This CDR3 has 12 residues. Germline CDR1 SGHRS, CDR2 YFSETQ. The CDR3 is CASSTSNYGYTF. Variable domain in full (rest from reference TRBV5-1 and TRBJ1-2): KAGVTQTPRYLIKTRGQQVTLSCSPISGHRSVSWYQQTPGQGLQFLFEYFSETQRNKGNFPGRFSGRQFSNSRSEMNVSTLELGDSALYLCASSTSNYGYTFGSGTRLTVV.

V gene TRBV5-1 combines with J gene TRBJ1-1; TCRdb's D call of TRBD1 is untestable without DNA. The V gene's germline CDR1 is SGHRS and CDR2 YFSETQ. The CDR3 covers 16 residues. CDR3 loop: CASSLWSDRRNTEAFF.

The chain couples TRBV20-1 to TRBJ1-2; the D gene TCRdb calls, TRBD1, cannot be checked with no DNA. The CDR3 totals 11 residues. Germline V lookup: CDR1 DFQATT, CDR2 SNEGSKA (reference sequence). The CDR3: CSARVSHGYTF.

CDR3 region: CSARQGAGSTEAFF. This chain joins TRBV20-1 and TRBJ1-1; without DNA, the TCRdb call of TRBD1 cannot be checked. The CDR3 spans 14 residues. Germline V gene sequence: CDR1 DFQATT, CDR2 SNEGSKA (reference sequence).

The J gene is TRBJ2-1, the V gene TRBV12-3 or TRBV12-4. The CDR3 contains 11 residues. CDR3 sequence: CASRQQNEQFF.

This chain uses TRBV7-6 with TRBJ1-3; TCRdb's D gene call, TRBD1, goes unchecked for lack of DNA. Per germline, CDR1 SGHVS and CDR2 FNYEAQ. The CDR3 totals 17 residues. Here the CDR3 reads CASSSMLPGTAGNTIYF.

The chain carries TRBV30 and TRBJ1-5; TCRdb indicates TRBD1, and absent DNA this call remains unverified. Germline V gene sequence: CDR1 GTSNPN, CDR2 SVGIG (reference sequence). The CDR3 consists of 13 residues. CDR3 residues: CAWSQGLNQPQHF.

This chain connects TRBV12-3 or TRBV12-4 to TRBJ2-2; without DNA, the TCRdb call of TRBD1 cannot be checked. This CDR3 is 15 amino acids long. CDR3 sequence: CASSFAGGSTGELFF.

The chain employs TRBV5-1 and TRBJ1-1; TCRdb's assignment of TRBD1 cannot be checked, as there is no DNA. From germline, CDR1 is SGHRS and CDR2 YFSETQ. The CDR3 consists of 17 residues. CDR3 sequence: CASAGSTGRIPNTEAFF.

The chain uses TRBV12-3 or TRBV12-4 and TRBJ2-7; the D call from TCRdb, TRBD1, cannot be confirmed without DNA. The CDR3 is 14 amino acids. This CDR3 reads CASSLDKGDYEQYF.

The rearrangement links TRBV5-1 to TRBJ2-5; TCRdb's D call, TRBD2, is unchecked because there is no DNA. Germline V gene lookup returns CDR1 SGHRS and CDR2 YFSETQ. The CDR3 has 15 amino acids. CDR3 protein: CASSLGGRTQETQYF.

The chain uses TRBV28 and TRBJ2-1; absent DNA, TCRdb's TRBD2 call cannot be checked. Germline V lookup: CDR1 MDHEN, CDR2 SYDVKM. The CDR3 is 17 amino acids. The CDR3 reads CASSPSLGLALFNEQFF. Variable domain in full (rest from reference TRBV28 and TRBJ2-1): DVKVTQSSRYLVKRTGEKVFLECVQDMDHENMFWYRQDPGLGLRLIYFSYDVKMKEKGDIPEGYSVSREKKERFSLILESASTNQTSMYLCASSPSLGLALFNEQFFGPGTRLTVL.

This chain links TRBV29-1 with TRBJ2-7. The CDR3 is made up of 12 amino acids. Germline V gene data show CDR1 as SQVTM and CDR2 as ANQGSEA. CDR3 sequence reads: CSVGSSNYEQYF.

The chain carries TRBV10-3 and TRBJ2-7. The CDR3 consists of 13 residues. Germline loops: CDR1 ENHRY, CDR2 SYGVKD. CDR3 sequence: CAISIGLAYEQYF.

CDR3 amino acids: CASSPSLAGGAKNIQYF. The rearrangement uses TRBV18 and TRBJ2-4; TCRdb outputs TRBD2, but without DNA this stays unchecked. The CDR3 loop spans 17 amino acids. Germline V gene sequence: CDR1 KGHSH, CDR2 LQKENI.

The chain carries TRBV28 and TRBJ2-3; TCRdb calls TRBD1, which cannot be checked without DNA. The CDR3 covers 16 residues. The germline CDR1 and CDR2 sequences are MDHEN and SYDVKM. The CDR3 protein is CASSLSPGSSTDTQYF.

The CDR3 spells CASLDPLRTHTEAFF. V gene TRBV7-9 combines with J gene TRBJ1-1; TCRdb gives TRBD1 as the D gene, but with no DNA this cannot be confirmed. There are 15 residues in the CDR3. Germline V CDR1 and CDR2: SEHNR, FQNEAQ (reference sequence). The whole variable domain, remainder taken from reference TRBV7-9 and TRBJ1-1, is DTGVSQNPRHKITKRGQNVTFRCDPISEHNRLYWYRQTLGQGPEFLTYFQNEAQLEKSRLLSDRFSAERPKGSFSTLEIQRTEQGDSAMYLCASLDPLRTHTEAFFGQGTRLTVV.

The J gene is TRBJ1-1, the V gene TRBV5-1; TCRdb picks TRBD1, but there is no DNA to check that call. Germline CDR1 is SGHRS and CDR2 is YFSETQ. This CDR3 is built from 15 residues. Here the CDR3 reads CASSLDRGTGTEAFF.